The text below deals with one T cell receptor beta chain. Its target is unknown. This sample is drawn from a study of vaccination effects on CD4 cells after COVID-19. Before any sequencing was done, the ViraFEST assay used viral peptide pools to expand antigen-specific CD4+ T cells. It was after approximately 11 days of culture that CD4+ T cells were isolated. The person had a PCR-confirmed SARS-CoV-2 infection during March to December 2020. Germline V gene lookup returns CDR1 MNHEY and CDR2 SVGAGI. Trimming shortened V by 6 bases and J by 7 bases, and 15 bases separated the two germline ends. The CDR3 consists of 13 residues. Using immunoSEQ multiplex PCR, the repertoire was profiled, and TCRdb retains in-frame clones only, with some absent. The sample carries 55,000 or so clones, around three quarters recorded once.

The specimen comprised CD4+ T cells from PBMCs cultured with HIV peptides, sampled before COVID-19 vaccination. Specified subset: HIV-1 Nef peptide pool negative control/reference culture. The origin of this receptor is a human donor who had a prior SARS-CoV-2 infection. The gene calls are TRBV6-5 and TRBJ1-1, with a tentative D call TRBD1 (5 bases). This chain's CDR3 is CASRLLGGGEAFF. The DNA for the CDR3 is TGTGCCAGCAGATTACTCGGCGGGGGTGAAGCTTTCTTT.